This T cell receptor (beta chain) was documented in a study of blood T cell repertoires in COVID-19. Study summary: Both acute and convalescent COVID-19 samples were obtained from the United States, Italy and Spain.

CDR1 is SGHVS and CDR2 is FQNEAQ in the germline V gene. The CDR3 is made up of 16 amino acids. The junction had 8 bases not matched to a gene; V was cut back by 0 bases and J by 3 bases. Methods used by the authors: Reference gene primers were amplified, and this amplification served to estimate nucleated cell counts. TCRdb keeps only in-frame clones here, not all; method: immunoSEQ multiplex PCR. From that table come the V and J calls and clone size; the DNA was used to work out D and trimming. The sample yields 40,000 to 55,000 clones, roughly 83% seen once. The sample taken for sequencing was peripheral blood. This receptor was taken from a man between 45 and 60 years old with active COVID-19. The rearrangement joins TRBV7-8 to TRBJ2-7, with TRBD2 matching over 7 bases. The CDR3 loop is CASSLATAGGFYEQYF. The CDR3 DNA reads TGTGCCAGCAGCTTAGCCACGGCCGGGGGGTTCTACGAGCAGTACTTC.